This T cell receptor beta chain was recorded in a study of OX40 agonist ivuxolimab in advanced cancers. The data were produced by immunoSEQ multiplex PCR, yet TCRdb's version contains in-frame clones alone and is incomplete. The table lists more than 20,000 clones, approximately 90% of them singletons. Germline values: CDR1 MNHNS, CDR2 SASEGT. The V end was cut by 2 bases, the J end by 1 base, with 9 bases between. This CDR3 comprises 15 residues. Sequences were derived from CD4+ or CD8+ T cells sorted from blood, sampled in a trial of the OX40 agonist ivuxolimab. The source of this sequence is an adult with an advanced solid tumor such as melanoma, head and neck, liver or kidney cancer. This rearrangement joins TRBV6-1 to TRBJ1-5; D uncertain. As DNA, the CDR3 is TGTGCCAGCAGTGAACCAAGTGCGAGCAATCAGCCCCAGCATTTT. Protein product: CASSEPSASNQPQHF.